The next 18 T cell receptor beta chains were all read from a single sample in a study of cytomegalovirus exposure and HLA in healthy donors. Data came from immunoSEQ multiplex PCR; TCRdb stores just in-frame clones and leaves some out. The data show about 73,000 clones, about 95% seen once. Sequencing was done on a sample of PBMCs. These receptors were obtained from a man younger than 35 in good health and CMV-seronegative.

The CDR3 nucleotides read TGTGCCAGCAGTCGGGACAGCATGAACACTGAAGCTTTCTTT. This codes for CASSRDSMNTEAFF. The chain uses TRBV27 and TRBJ1-1; 7 bases line up with TRBD1. Germline assignment: CDR1 MNHEY and CDR2 SMNVEV (reference sequence). The CDR3 runs to 14 residues. Losses at the gene ends were 5 bases for V and 0 bases for J; bases not matched to a gene: 3.

V usage is TRBV6-1 and J usage is TRBJ1-1; no clear D. The germline V gene encodes CDR1 MNHNS and CDR2 SASEGT. This CDR3 has 12 amino acids. V lost 2 bases to trimming and J lost 8 bases, with 9 bases between them. The CDR3 region is CASSESSEEAFF. CDR3 coding DNA: TGTGCCAGCAGTGAATCCTCGGAGGAAGCTTTCTTT.

The V gene is TRBV6-1, the J gene TRBJ1-3; 8 bases are shared with TRBD1. The CDR3 length is 15 residues. Trimming took 1 base from V and 7 from J; bases not matched to a gene: 6. CDR1 is MNHNS and CDR2 is SASEGT in the germline V gene. The CDR3 nucleotides are TGTGCCAGCAGTGAAGTAACAGGGGGTCTGAACACCATATATTTT. Its protein product is CASSEVTGGLNTIYF.

V is TRBV29-1 and J is TRBJ1-2; the D is unclear. The CDR3 totals 13 residues. Germline V gives CDR1 SQVTM, CDR2 ANQGSEA. V shed 4 bases and J shed 3 bases, with 12 bases lying between them. The DNA for the CDR3 is TGCAGCGTTGGGGTCGCAGACTACTATGGCTACACCTTC. Amino acid sequence: CSVGVADYYGYTF. The whole variable domain, filled in from reference TRBV29-1 and TRBJ1-2, reads SAVISQKPSRDICQRGTSLTIQCQVDSQVTMMFWYRQQPGQSLTLIATANQGSEATYESGFVIDKFPISRPNLTFSTLTVSNMSPEDSSIYLCSVGVADYYGYTFGSGTRLTVV.

The CDR3 here is CASSYSVGGRDEAFF. DNA of the CDR3: TGTGCCAGCAGTTACTCTGTAGGGGGAAGGGATGAAGCTTTCTTT. V and J are TRBV6-6 and TRBJ1-1; TRBD1 is a possible D gene (6 bases). The CDR3 runs to 15 residues. Germline CDR1 reads MNHNY; CDR2 reads SVGAGI (reference sequence). Trimming shortened V by 0 bases and J by 7 bases, and 15 bases separated the two germline ends.

The chain joins TRBV7-3 to TRBJ1-1; possibly TRBD1 for D (5 bases). This CDR3 region has 13 residues. V lost 2 bases and J 3 bases, leaving 7 bases between the germline ends. The germline CDR1 and CDR2 sequences are SGHTA and FQGTGA. CDR3 residues: CASSLAGDTEAFF. CDR3 nucleotide sequence: TGTGCCAGCAGCTTAGCGGGGGACACTGAAGCTTTCTTT.

This chain links TRBV5-1 with TRBJ1-1; TRBD1 agrees at 8 bases. Trimming at V came to 0 bases and at J to 2 bases, leaving 9 bases not matched to a gene. The CDR3 runs to 17 residues. The germline gives CDR1 SGHRS, CDR2 YFSETQ. This chain's CDR3 is CASSLEQGARGNTEAFF. The CDR3 nucleotides read TGCGCCAGCAGCTTGGAGCAGGGGGCGCGAGGAAACACTGAAGCTTTCTTT.

The gene calls are TRBV7-9 and TRBJ1-5; the match to TRBD1 covers 8 bases. Trimming took 4 bases from V and 5 from J; bases not matched to a gene: 16. Germline-derived CDR1 and CDR2 are SEHNR and FQNEAQ (reference sequence). The CDR3 runs to 18 residues. CDR3 coding DNA: TGTGCCAGCAGCTCCTCGCATTTCCCAGGGGGCTGGGATCAGCCCCAGCATTTT. This encodes CASSSSHFPGGWDQPQHF.

The genes are TRBV11-2 and TRBJ2-7; the D gene is possibly TRBD2 (5 bases). The CDR3 is 17 residues long. The V end was cut by 0 bases, the J end by 3 bases, with 18 bases between. The germline CDR1 and CDR2 sequences are SGHAT and FQNNGV. The CDR3 nucleotides are TGTGCCAGCAGCTTAGATCGGGGAGACCAGCCGATCTACGAGCAGTACTTC. Protein: CASSLDRGDQPIYEQYF. The entire variable domain, with the rest obtained from reference TRBV11-2 and TRBJ2-7, is as follows: EAGVAQSPRYKIIEKRQSVAFWCNPISGHATLYWYQQILGQGPKLLIQFQNNGVVDDSQLPKDRFSAERLKGVDSTLKIQPAKLEDSAVYLCASSLDRGDQPIYEQYFGPGTRLTVT.

The chain joins TRBV19 to TRBJ1-6; 7 nucleotides match TRBD1. The CDR3 extends over 16 amino acids. Germline lookup yields CDR1 LNHDA and CDR2 SQIVND (reference sequence). The V gene end was trimmed by 1 base and the J gene end by 11 bases; junction bases not matched to a gene: 11. The chain's CDR3 is CASSIVGDRPATPLHF. The CDR3 region has the DNA TGTGCCAGTAGTATAGTAGGGGACAGACCTGCTACACCCCTCCACTTT.

This chain connects TRBV5-5 to TRBJ1-2; possibly TRBD1 for D (6 bases). This CDR3 is built from 14 residues. Trimming took off 2 bases at V and 4 bases at J, with 12 bases between the two ends. The germline CDR1 and CDR2 sequences are SGHKS and YYEKEE (reference sequence). The CDR3 DNA reads TGTGCCAGCAGCTTTCCGGACAGCCCCTATGGCTACACCTTC. Translated, it gives CASSFPDSPYGYTF.

This clone was seen just once. The CDR3 spells CASSLIGDRENTQYF. In nucleotides, the CDR3 is TGTGCCAGCAGCTTAATTGGGGACAGGGAAAATACGCAGTATTTT. V and J are TRBV7-3 and TRBJ2-3, with 9 bases lining up with TRBD1. Germline V CDR1 and CDR2: SGHTA, FQGTGA. V gave up 1 base and J gave up 7 bases; unmatched junction bases: 6. CDR3 length: 15 amino acids.

This chain links TRBV7-8 with TRBJ1-6; 8 bases match TRBD1. J was trimmed by 10 bases and V by 2 bases; bases with no gene match: 4. The CDR3 totals 14 residues. Germline V gene lookup returns CDR1 SGHVS and CDR2 FQNEAQ. The CDR3 is CASSLSGGGSPLHF. CDR3 coding DNA: TGTGCCAGCAGCTTATCAGGGGGCGGCTCACCCCTCCACTTT.

This clone was observed a single time. The rearrangement joins TRBV29-1 to TRBJ2-1; TRBD1 aligns across 7 bases. J was trimmed by 0 bases and V by 1 base; bases with no gene match: 9. Germline CDR1 is SQVTM and CDR2 is ANQGSEA. This CDR3 spans 17 amino acids. This CDR3 reads CSVEGVGAGGSYNEQFF. CDR3 DNA: TGCAGCGTTGAAGGGGTAGGGGCAGGGGGCTCCTACAATGAGCAGTTCTTC.

This chain links TRBV6-1 with TRBJ2-7; TRBD1 agrees at 9 bases. Germline CDR1 MNHNS, CDR2 SASEGT. V dropped 4 bases and J dropped 0; count of bases not matched to a gene: 19. This CDR3 contains 20 residues. CDR3: CASSGQGWDRDPLYSYEQYF. The DNA of the CDR3 is TGTGCCAGCAGTGGTCAAGGTTGGGACAGGGACCCTCTGTACTCCTACGAGCAGTACTTC.

The J gene is TRBJ1-5, the V gene TRBV30; D perhaps matches TRBD1 (6 bases). Germline V CDR1 and CDR2: GTSNPN, SVGIG (reference sequence). V was cut by 0 bases and J by 4 bases, with 13 bases left in between. The CDR3 extends over 15 amino acids. CDR3 sequence: CAWSVRGRGNQPQHF. CDR3 nucleotide sequence: TGTGCCTGGAGTGTAAGAGGCAGGGGAAATCAGCCCCAGCATTTT.

J is TRBJ2-3 and V is TRBV5-4; D uncertain. The CDR3 is made up of 16 amino acids. V lost 0 bases to trimming and J lost 2 bases, with 13 bases between them. Germline V gene data show CDR1 as SGHNT and CDR2 as YYREEE (reference sequence). CDR3 DNA sequence: TGTGCCAGCAGCTTGGGACTTTCCTCTGTCACAGATACGCAGTATTTT. Encoded protein: CASSLGLSSVTDTQYF.

V and J are TRBV7-2 and TRBJ1-1; D gene unclear. This CDR3 contains 15 residues. V lost 3 bases, J lost 5 bases, and 16 bases lay in between. Germline CDR1 and CDR2: SGHTA and FQGNSA. The CDR3, as DNA: TGTGCCAGCAGCTTGGGCTTCGTAGGGAGTACTGAAGCTTTCTTT. Protein sequence: CASSLGFVGSTEAFF.